Listed here is a single T cell receptor beta chain. This clonotype appeared many times. Its antigen is still unknown. No qualities accompany the bases; no much larger clone lies one base away. The data derive from a study of regulatory T cells in long-lasting Graves disease (dated by TCRdb to about 2021). Study-wide context: In the newly diagnosed Graves' disease group, patients had been taking antithyroid drugs for less than 3 months. The study was registered as a clinical trial and conducted in China. A total of around 33 samples were covered by TCR sequencing, comprising about 13 persistent and around 20 newly diagnosed Graves' disease patients. This study used TCR sequencing and RNA sequencing of peripheral blood to compare persistent Graves' disease patients against newly diagnosed Graves' disease patients. Paper-wide results and their limitations: Persistent disease showed preferential use of TRBV28, TRBJ1-2 and TRBJ2-5, whereas newly diagnosed disease favored TRBV20-1 and TRBJ2-1. As a limitation, the authors acknowledged that the small sample size may reduce accuracy. Sequencing and analysis were limited to the TCR beta chain. Persistent patients shared more public clonotypes among themselves (fewer than 3,000) than newly diagnosed patients did (roughly 910). Only peripheral blood was studied, because thyroid tissue, the primary lesion, was inaccessible. Compared with newly diagnosed patients, persistent Graves' disease patients had lower TCR Shannon entropy and fewer highly expanded clones, which suggests clonal expansion.

V trim: 5 bases; J trim: 5 bases; unmatched bases: 9. The CDR3, cysteine through phenylalanine, is 16 amino acids long. The kept DNA is CDR3 alone, 48 bases in frame from the first base. From the germline V gene, CDR1 is SGHAT and CDR2 is FQNNGV. Receptor amplification or capture employed multiplex PCR. The reads were generated on an Illumina HiSeq 4000. TCR beta libraries were built with iRepertoire HTBI primers and Arm-PCR amplification of CDR3 regions. Gel purification was performed on PCR products prior to sequencing. For the original study's pipeline: A total of 62 TRBV and some 15 TRBJ segments were identified across samples and were used for gene usage analysis of CDR3 amino acid clonotypes. COPE and FqMerger were used to merge the filtered high-quality paired reads into contigs. BLAST was used to align contigs to the IMGT TRBV, TRBD and TRBJ reference genes, and CDR3 was defined following IMGT. Any clonotype with a frequency above 0.1% was counted as a highly expanded clone. Shannon entropy served as the measure of repertoire diversity, while the Gini coefficient captured V-J evenness. Public clonotypes were defined as clonotypes shared by more than one individual. The raw public data were reprocessed by TCRdb itself: fastp quality trimming at Q25, MiXCR clonotype calling, in-frame beta chains only. CDR3 protein duplicates are merged, each entry listing the most common genes and DNA. None of the V and J calls come from the authors' own analysis; TCRdb made them. The sample table lists approximately 440,000 distinct CDR3 sequences, 16% of them with a count of one. Of the sample, 12% is held by the ten largest clones.

Taken with the paper, the label for time point translates to: newly diagnosed GD, antithyroid drugs for less than 3 months. For both TCR sequencing and RNA sequencing, RNA was extracted from PBMCs using TRIzol. The diagnosis of Graves' disease followed American Thyroid Association guidelines. Recruitment of patients was carried out at an endocrinology department in Xi'an, China. Each patient gave approximately 9.7 milliliters of peripheral blood, collected in an EDTA anticoagulant tube. Ficoll Paque Plus density gradient separation was used to isolate PBMCs, and no further T cell sorting was performed. RNA quality was checked with an Agilent 2100 Bioanalyzer and agarose gel, and concentration with a NanoDrop 2000. This sample was also put to use in a study of T cells in Graves' hyperthyroidism and ophthalmopathy. As the second study states: Stable Graves' hyperthyroidism was defined as the absence of progression to ophthalmopathy over 18 months of follow-up. The hyperthyroidism patients were between 18 and 65 years old and newly diagnosed, with a disease duration of less than 2 months. Patients with uncontrolled infections, other autoimmune diseases, pregnancy or lactation were excluded. Diagnoses relied on clinical symptoms, serum thyroxine and TRAb, thyroid ultrasound and orbital computed tomography. A first-round RT-PCR of the TCR CDR3 used the HTBI primer set with the Qiagen OneStep RT-PCR kit. Most expanded thyroid clonotypes (frequency above 0.001) were also detected in blood, a finding suggesting that blood repertoires may reflect thyroid immune responses. In cross-validation, a model built on a 13 V-J signature told ophthalmopathy apart from stable hyperthyroidism with approximately 90% sensitivity and approximately 81% specificity, and in testing the same model reached 80%/75%. In validation, progression to ophthalmopathy was predicted by the model with around 71% sensitivity and 72.22% specificity, a median of approximately 6.5 months before onset. TCR V-J signatures able to tell the groups apart were searched for in a discovery cohort of about a hundred patients, of whom roughly 42 had Graves' ophthalmopathy and more than 55 had stable Graves' hyperthyroidism. An independent validation cohort of around 19 hyperthyroidism patients and over 15 patients who later progressed to ophthalmopathy tested prospective prediction of ophthalmopathy. The roughly 94 discovery patients were randomly split 7:3 into training and test sets. In addition, the study compared T-cell repertoires in thyroid tissue and in blood from 6 or 7 Graves' hyperthyroidism patients. Following sampling, methimazole starting at 30 mg daily was given to hyperthyroidism patients, and high-dose intravenous methylprednisolone was given to ophthalmopathy patients. A second multiplex PCR round built the libraries, followed by size selection and purification. Paired-end sequencing of the libraries was performed with 100 bp reads on an Illumina HiSeq2000. SOAPnuke was used to process the raw data, removing reads that contained adapters or uncalled bases, had a mean Phred below 15, or lacked an exact match to the constant primer or identifier. COPE v1.2.5 was used to merge high-quality paired reads, and clonotypes were defined as unique nucleotide sequences. MiTCR v1.1 was used to align the clonotypes against IMGT TRBV, TRBD and TRBJ reference segments. The analysis included only V-J combinations with a frequency above 0.0001, which together covered over 98% of the repertoires. The TCS score was defined as the ratio of F50 (clonal expansion) to E x V (chaos), calculated using BLOSUM62-based TCRdist between CDR3 peptides within each V-J. Welch's t-statistics and random forest reduced around 520 V-J features to roughly 13, which were used in a naive Bayes classifier (R e1071). Sample size was not statistically predetermined, and investigators were not blinded to group allocation. The paper reports TCR Vbeta CDR3 sequencing of some 140 peripheral blood samples: 40 or so ophthalmopathy, around 80 hyperthyroidism and 17 progressor patients.

The sample here was peripheral blood mononuclear cells (PBMCs), taken at new diagnosis, from a patient treated with antithyroid drugs. The receptor chain draws on TRBV11-2 and TRBJ2-5; 12 bases in between match TRBD2. The clonotype comes from a middle-aged man with Graves disease. Donor details come from another sample of the same person, matched by shared clones. Read as DNA, the sequence is TGTGCCAGCAGCCCTCGACTAGCGGGAGTGCGGGAGACCCAGTACTTC. This gives the protein CASSPRLAGVRETQYF.